The clone carrying this T cell receptor (beta chain) was seen once. The CDR3 is 15 amino acids. V lost 2 bases to trimming and J lost 4 bases; unmatched junction nucleotides: 4. CDR1 and CDR2 (germline): MGHDK, SYGVNS. This specimen belongs to a study of blood T cell repertoires in COVID-19. Original data processing: Estimated nucleated cell counts came from reference gene primer amplification. Profiled with immunoSEQ multiplex PCR; TCRdb holds only in-frame clones, not every one. The V and J calls and the clone size are those of that table, but D and trimming were determined from the DNA. This sample has 150,000 to 200,000 clones, with about 80% found just once.

The TCR was taken from a woman of 80 years or more with acute or convalescent COVID-19. Sequencing was done on a sample of peripheral blood. This chain uses TRBV25-1 with TRBJ1-1; 10 bases align to TRBD1. The CDR3 DNA sequence: TGTGCCAGCAGTGAACCGGGACAGGGGAGCACTGAAGCTTTCTTT. It yields the protein CASSEPGQGSTEAFF.